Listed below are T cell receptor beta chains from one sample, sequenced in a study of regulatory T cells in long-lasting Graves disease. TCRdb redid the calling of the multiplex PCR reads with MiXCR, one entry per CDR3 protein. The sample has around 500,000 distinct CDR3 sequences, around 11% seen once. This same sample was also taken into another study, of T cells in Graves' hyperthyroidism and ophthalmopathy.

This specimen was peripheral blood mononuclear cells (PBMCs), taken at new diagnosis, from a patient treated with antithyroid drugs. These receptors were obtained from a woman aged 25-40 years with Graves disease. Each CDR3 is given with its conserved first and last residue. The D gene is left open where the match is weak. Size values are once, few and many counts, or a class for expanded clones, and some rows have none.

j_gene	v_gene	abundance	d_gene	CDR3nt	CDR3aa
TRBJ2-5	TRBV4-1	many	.	TGCGCCAGCAGCCAAGGGGAGGCAGGGGCCAAAGGGACCCAGTACTTC	CASSQGEAGAKGTQYF
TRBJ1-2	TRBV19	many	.	TGTGCCAGTACCTCGGCCGCTGGCTACACCTTC	CASTSAAGYTF
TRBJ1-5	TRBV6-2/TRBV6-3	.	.	TGTGCCAGCAGTGACACCAAGAATCAGCCCCAGCATTTT	CASSDTKNQPQHF
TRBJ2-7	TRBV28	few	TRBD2	TGTGCCAGCAGGTCCGGACTAGCGGGAGTAAGCGAGCAGTACTTC	CASRSGLAGVSEQYF
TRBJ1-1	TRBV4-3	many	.	TGCGCCAGCAGCCAAGAGGGGTTCGGCCAGAACACTGAAGCTTTCTTT	CASSQEGFGQNTEAFF
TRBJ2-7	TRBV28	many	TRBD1	TGTGCCAGCAGTATGGGACAGGCCAAATACGAGCAGTACTTC	CASSMGQAKYEQYF
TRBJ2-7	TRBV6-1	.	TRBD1	TGTGCCAGCAGGTCGGACAGGGGGTTATACGAGCAGTACTTC	CASRSDRGLYEQYF
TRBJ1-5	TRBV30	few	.	TGTGCCTGGAGTGTAACGGGAGGGGGAGGCAATCAGCCCCAGCATTTT	CAWSVTGGGGNQPQHF
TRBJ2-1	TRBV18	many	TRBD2	TGTGCCAGCTCACCAGGGACTAGCGGGAGGAACAATGAGCAGTTCTTC	CASSPGTSGRNNEQFF
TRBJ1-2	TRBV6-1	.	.	TGTGCCAGCAAGGACCGCAGTTATGGCTACACCTTC	CASKDRSYGYTF
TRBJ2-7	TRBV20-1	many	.	TGCAGTGCTAGAGGTATCCCAGCGGAGCTCTCCTCCTACGAGCAGTACTTC	CSARGIPAELSSYEQYF
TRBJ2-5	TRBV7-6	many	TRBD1	TGTGCCAGCAGCACTAACAGGGGGCGCGGGCAGTACTTC	CASSTNRGRGQYF
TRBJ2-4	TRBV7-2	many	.	TGTGCCAGCAAGGATTCCCTCGGACATCAGTACTTC	CASKDSLGHQYF
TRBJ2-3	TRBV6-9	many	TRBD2	TGTGCCAGCAGTTACGGGACTAGCGGGAGAGATACGCAGTATTTT	CASSYGTSGRDTQYF
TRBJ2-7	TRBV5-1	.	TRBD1	TGCGCCAGCAGCACGGGACAGAGGGAGCAGTACTTC	CASSTGQREQYF
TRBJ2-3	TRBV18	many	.	TGTGCCAGCTCCCCCGGACAGTCTTCCTATACGCAGTATTTT	CASSPGQSSYTQYF
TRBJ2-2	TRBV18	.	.	TGTGCCAGCTCACCGCAGGAGCCGAACACCGGGGAGCTGTTTTTT	CASSPQEPNTGELFF
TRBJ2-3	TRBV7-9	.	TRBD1	TGTGCCAGCAGCCCGGACAGGTGGGAAGTTGCAGATACGCAGTATTTT	CASSPDRWEVADTQYF
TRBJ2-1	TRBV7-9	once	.	TGTGCCAGGGAGAGGGTCCTAGGGAATGAGCAGTTCTTC	CARERVLGNEQFF
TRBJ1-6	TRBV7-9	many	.	TGTGCCAGCAGCTTAGGGGAAATTGTTAATTCACCCCTCCACTTT	CASSLGEIVNSPLHF
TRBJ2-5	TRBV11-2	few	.	TGTGCCAGCAGCGCGGACTGGGGGCAAGAGACCCAGTACTTC	CASSADWGQETQYF
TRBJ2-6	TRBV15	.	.	TGTGCCACCAGCCCCGGTCCTTCTGGGGCCAACGTCCTGACTTTC	CATSPGPSGANVLTF
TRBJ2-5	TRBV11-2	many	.	TGTGCCAGCAGCCCCCGTCCCGGGTCCAGAGAGACCCAGTACTTC	CASSPRPGSRETQYF
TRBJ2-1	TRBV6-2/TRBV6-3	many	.	TGTGCCAGCAGTTACTCGTTCAGCAACTACAATGAGCAGTTCTTC	CASSYSFSNYNEQFF
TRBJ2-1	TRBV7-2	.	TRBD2	TGTGCCAGCAGCTTAGAGCTAGCGGAGGGAAGGAATGAGCAGTTCTTC	CASSLELAEGRNEQFF
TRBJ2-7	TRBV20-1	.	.	TGCAGTGCTAGAGGTCATTTCGGGGTCGGGTACGAGCAGTACTTC	CSARGHFGVGYEQYF
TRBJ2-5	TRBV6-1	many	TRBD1	TGTGCCAGCAGCTTAACAGGGGTAGAAGAGACCCAGTACTTC	CASSLTGVEETQYF
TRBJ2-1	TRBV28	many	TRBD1	TGTGCCAGCAGCTTGGGGGACAGGTATTACAATGAGCAGTTCTTC	CASSLGDRYYNEQFF
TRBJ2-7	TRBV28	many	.	TGTGCCAGCAGTTTATCCATCTCGGGGGGCCCACTTCCCCCTTTAAAGAACGAGCAGTACTTC	CASSLSISGGPLPPLKNEQYF